This note documents a single T cell receptor beta chain sequence. This record comes from a study of blood T cell repertoires in COVID-19. Across the whole study: The United States, Italy and Spain were the sources of the acute and convalescent COVID-19 samples. Nucleic acid was either cDNA or gDNA, and it came from T cells, B-cell-depleted T cells, or PBMCs.

Germline V gene sequence: CDR1 SGHTA, CDR2 FQGNSA. Trimming left V 2 bases short and J 4 bases short, with 3 bases between. The CDR3 is 11 residues long. Original data processing: Amplification of reference gene primers was used by the study to estimate nucleated cell counts. The table came from immunoSEQ multiplex PCR; TCRdb's copy has only in-frame clones and leaves some out. Clonal size and the V and J genes are those of that table, whereas D and trimming came from the DNA. This sample has about 160,000 clones, with 85% found just once. The sequence derives from a human donor with acute or convalescent COVID-19. The donor label of this sample is uncertain. The chain carries TRBV7-2 and TRBJ2-7, with D unclear. Sequencing input: peripheral blood. The CDR3 protein is CASSLIYEQYF. In DNA form, the CDR3 reads TGTGCCAGCAGCTTAATATACGAGCAGTACTTC. Full variable domain (remainder filled in from reference TRBV7-2 and TRBJ2-7): GAGVSQSPSNKVTEKGKDVELRCDPISGHTALYWYRQSLGQGLEFLIYFQGNSAPDKSGLPSDRFSAERTGGSVSTLTIQRTQQEDSAVYLCASSLIYEQYFGPGTRLTVT.